The 5 T cell receptor beta chains reported below all come from one sample, sequenced in a study of blood T cell repertoires in COVID-19. TCRdb keeps only in-frame clones here, not all; method: immunoSEQ multiplex PCR. The repertoire includes about 330,000 clones, 88% of them detected once, and about 5% sits in the top ten. The sample taken for sequencing was PBMCs or T cells enriched from blood (not recorded which). The receptors originated from a man younger than 45 who had recovered from COVID-19.

This chain uses TRBV5-1 with TRBJ2-5; no clear D. The germline CDR1 and CDR2 sequences are SGHRS and YFSETQ. The CDR3 totals 14 residues. V gave up 4 bases and J gave up 1 base, with 11 bases separating them. This CDR3 reads CASSPVMPQETQYF. The CDR3 DNA is TGCGCCAGCAGCCCGGTCATGCCCCAAGAGACCCAGTACTTC.

The chain uses TRBV5-1 and TRBJ2-7; TRBD2 matches at 8 bases. CDR1 is SGHRS and CDR2 is YFSETQ in the germline V gene. Trimming cost V 0 bases and J 3 bases; bases outside gene matches: 5. The CDR3 spans 15 residues. The CDR3 here is CASSLGGGGLYEQYF. The CDR3 DNA sequence: TGCGCCAGCAGCTTGGGAGGCGGGGGGCTCTACGAGCAGTACTTC.

The rearrangement links TRBV5-1 to TRBJ2-7, with unresolved D. There are 15 residues in the CDR3. The germline V and J ends were trimmed by 1 base and 0 bases, with 11 bases remaining between them. In germline, CDR1 is SGHRS, CDR2 YFSETQ. As DNA, the CDR3 is TGCGCCAGCAGCTTGAAGTCCTTTAGCTCCTACGAGCAGTACTTC. This codes for CASSLKSFSSYEQYF.

This clone showed up just a few times. V is TRBV28 and J is TRBJ2-7; TRBD1 aligns across 12 bases. Germline loops: CDR1 MDHEN, CDR2 SYDVKM. The CDR3 spans 16 residues. The V gene end was trimmed by 5 bases and the J gene end by 4 bases; junction bases not matched to a gene: 9. As DNA, the CDR3 is TGTGCCAGCAGTCTACCGGGACAGGGGGCTTTGTACGAGCAGTACTTC. Translated, it gives CASSLPGQGALYEQYF.

This chain joins TRBV19 and TRBJ1-2, with TRBD1 matching over 7 bases. The germline V gene has CDR1 LNHDA and CDR2 SQIVND (reference sequence). This CDR3 is built from 12 residues. The trim removed 7 bases at V and 3 bases at J, leaving 2 bases unmatched. The CDR3 here is CASTDRDYGYTF. DNA for the CDR3: TGTGCCAGTACAGACAGGGACTATGGCTACACCTTC.